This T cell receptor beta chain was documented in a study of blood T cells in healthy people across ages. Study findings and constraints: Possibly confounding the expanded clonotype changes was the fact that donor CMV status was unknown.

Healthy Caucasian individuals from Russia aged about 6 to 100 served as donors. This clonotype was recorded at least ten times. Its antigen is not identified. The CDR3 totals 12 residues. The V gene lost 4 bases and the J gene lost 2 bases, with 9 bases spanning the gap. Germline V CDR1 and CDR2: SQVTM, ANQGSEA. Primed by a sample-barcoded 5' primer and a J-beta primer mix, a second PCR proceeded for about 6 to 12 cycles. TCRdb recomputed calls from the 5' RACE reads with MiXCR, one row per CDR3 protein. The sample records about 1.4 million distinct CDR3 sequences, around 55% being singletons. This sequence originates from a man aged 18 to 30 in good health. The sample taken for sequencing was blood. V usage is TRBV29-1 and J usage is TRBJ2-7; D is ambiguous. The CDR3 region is CSVVGTTYEQYF. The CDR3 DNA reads TGCAGCGTTGTAGGCACAACCTACGAGCAGTACTTC.